This T cell receptor beta chain comes out of a study of vaccination effects on CD4 cells after COVID-19. When ten to eleven days of culture had elapsed, CD4+ T cells were isolated. SARS-CoV-2 infected the person between March and December 2020, as confirmed by PCR. Participants were given two doses of BNT162b2 or mRNA-1273 vaccine. The authors replaced half the medium with IL-2 medium on days 3 and 7. About this clone itself: Its antigen is as yet unknown.

Germline V gene data show CDR1 as SGHTA and CDR2 as FQGTGA. V lost 1 base and J lost 4, with 10 bases in between. The CDR3 length is 15 residues. TCRdb's table, derived via immunoSEQ multiplex PCR, lists solely in-frame clones and lacks some. Among fewer than 55,000 clones listed, over 60% were seen once. The sequence was obtained from a human donor who had a prior SARS-CoV-2 infection. The sequences come from CD4+ T cells from PBMCs cultured without peptide, collected after COVID-19 vaccination. V is TRBV7-3 and J is TRBJ2-2; D might be TRBD2 (7 bases). This CDR3 is CASSLRGGSTGELFF. CDR3 DNA sequence: TGTGCCAGCAGCTTAAGGGGGGGCAGCACCGGGGAGCTGTTTTTT.